Included here is one T cell receptor (beta chain) sequence, with context. This clonotype was found many times. Its antigen specificity is not known. Nothing much larger sits one base from this clone, and base qualities are not available. CDR1 and CDR2 were assigned from the germline V gene as MDHEN and SYDVKM. The trim is 2 bases for V and 2 bases for J, with a gap of 11 bases between the germline ends. Taken from cysteine to phenylalanine, the CDR3 has 15 residues. Only CDR3 DNA is held: 45 bases, read in frame from base 1. The data were taken from a study of CD8 T cells in ankylosing spondylitis (dated by TCRdb to about 2017). In terms of the full investigation: The study set out to find disease-linked TCR variants by profiling T cell receptor beta repertoires in ankylosing spondylitis patients and healthy donors. The full study cohort was made up of 25 ankylosing spondylitis patients and approximately 100 healthy donors. Samples of peripheral blood were taken, and for ankylosing spondylitis patients, synovial fluid was collected as well.

Sequencing instrument: Illumina HiSeq 2500. Quantitative 5'-RACE with molecular barcodes was used to prepare TCR beta libraries. The authors' pipeline ran thus. Disease-linked TCR variants were identified with a new computational method built on a probabilistic model of VDJ rearrangement. TCRdb reprocessed the public reads (quality trimming at Q25 with fastp, clone calling with MiXCR) and kept in-frame beta chains. Duplicate CDR3 protein sequences are folded into a single record with the most common DNA and genes. The V and J calls shown here were made by TCRdb, not taken from the authors' results. This sample is represented by 200,000 to 250,000 distinct CDR3 sequences; 8% to 11% of them were singletons. About 3% of the sample rests with the top ten. General study outcomes and caveats: The disease-linked clones had a CD8+ phenotype and were found at relatively low frequencies in peripheral blood. Significant enrichment of the disease-linked clones was reported in matched synovial fluid samples from ankylosing spondylitis patients. Some of the motif variants had been reported before in the synovial fluid and blood of reactive arthritis patients, a finding that suggests common disease-initiation mechanisms. Blood from ankylosing spondylitis patients appeared to be characterized by a TCR beta motif composed of eight or nine highly homologous amino acid variants.

This clonotype originated in a male donor with ankylosing spondylitis or in good health (not recorded which). The specimen sequenced was blood, either unsorted or a sorted T cell fraction (not recorded which). The chain couples TRBV28 to TRBJ2-3; TRBD1 is perhaps the D gene, given 6 matching bases. CDR3 protein: CASSLGQTTTDTQYF. The nucleotide sequence is TGTGCCAGCAGTTTAGGACAGACCACCACAGATACGCAGTATTTT.